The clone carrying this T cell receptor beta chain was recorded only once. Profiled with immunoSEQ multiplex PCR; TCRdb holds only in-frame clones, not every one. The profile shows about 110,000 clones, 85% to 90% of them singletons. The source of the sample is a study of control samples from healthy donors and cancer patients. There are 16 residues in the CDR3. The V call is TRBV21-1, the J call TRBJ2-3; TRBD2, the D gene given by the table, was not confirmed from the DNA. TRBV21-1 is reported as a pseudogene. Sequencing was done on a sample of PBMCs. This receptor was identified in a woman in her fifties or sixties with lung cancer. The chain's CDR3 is CASSKGLAGVADTQYF. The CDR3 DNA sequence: TGTGCCAGCAGCAAAGGTCTAGCGGGAGTAGCAGATACGCAGTATTTT.